Below are 18 T cell receptor beta chains sequenced from a single sample in a study of preoperative IRX-2 immunotherapy in early breast cancer. Treatment of the sample: preoperative locoregional IRX-2 cytokine immunotherapy. Sequenced by immunoSEQ multiplex PCR; TCRdb stores in-frame clones only, minus some. The sample gives tens of thousands of clones, about 95% of which show up once; around 6.6% is in the top ten. Sampling was performed from a patient treated with IRX-2 immunotherapy. All receptors come from a human donor with breast cancer.

This clone occurred a few times. The chain has TRBV4-3 and TRBJ2-5; 10 bases map to TRBD2. V lost 0 bases, J lost 5 bases, and 15 bases stayed unmatched. Germline loops: CDR1 LGHNA, CDR2 YSLEER. The CDR3 totals 19 residues. The CDR3 loop is CASSQDWQAGGPRQETQYF. The CDR3 coding sequence is TGCGCCAGCAGCCAAGATTGGCAAGCGGGAGGGCCCCGCCAGGAGACCCAGTACTTC.

The chain has TRBV14 and TRBJ2-3, with TRBD1 matching 8 bases. Germline CDR1 is SGHDN and CDR2 is FVKESK. The CDR3 is made up of 14 amino acids. J was trimmed by 6 bases and V by 4 bases; bases with no gene match: 6. CDR3 coding DNA: TGTGCCAGCAGCCTTGGACAGGGCTGGGATACGCAGTATTTT. It codes for CASSLGQGWDTQYF.

This clone was recorded once. This sequence joins TRBV7-9 and TRBJ2-3; D not certain. V lost 1 base and J lost 4, with 9 bases in between. This CDR3 has 14 amino acids. Germline loops: CDR1 SEHNR, CDR2 FQNEAQ (reference sequence). The CDR3 sequence is CASSLGLSSDTQYF. The CDR3 region has the DNA TGTGCCAGCAGCTTAGGTTTGTCATCAGATACGCAGTATTTT.

This sequence joins TRBV5-1 and TRBJ2-7; tentatively, D is TRBD2 (5 bases). Germline CDR1 and CDR2: SGHRS and YFSETQ. V was trimmed by 6 bases and J by 7 bases, leaving 23 bases between them. This CDR3 is 15 amino acids long. The CDR3 spells CASIAGDGIFGEQYF. The CDR3 region has the DNA TGCGCCAGCATCGCAGGAGACGGGATTTTCGGGGAGCAGTACTTC.

The chain has TRBV15 and TRBJ2-7; no definite D call. Germline V CDR1 and CDR2: LNHNV, YYDKDF (reference sequence). CDR3 size: 13 residues. Trimming stripped 0 bases from V and 5 bases from J, with 8 bases between. The CDR3 is CATSRDPHDEQYF. For the CDR3, the DNA is TGTGCCACCAGCAGAGATCCCCACGACGAGCAGTACTTC.

The genes are TRBV5-1 and TRBJ2-5; D may be TRBD1 (6 bases). The CDR3 extends over 13 amino acids. The ends were cut back, 0 bases at V and 7 bases at J, with 10 bases in the middle. The germline V gene has CDR1 SGHRS and CDR2 YFSETQ. Written as DNA, the CDR3 is TGCGCCAGCAGCTTGGGGGGGCCTGGGACCCAGTACTTC. Translation: CASSLGGPGTQYF.

J is TRBJ2-6 and V is TRBV7-3; D possibly matches TRBD1 or TRBD2 (5 bases each). V was trimmed by 3 bases and J by 0 bases, leaving 9 bases between them. From germline, CDR1 is SGHTA and CDR2 FQGTGA. CDR3 length: 16 amino acids. The CDR3 region is CASSFDSGSGANVLTF. The CDR3 DNA reads TGTGCCAGCAGCTTCGACAGCGGCTCTGGGGCCAACGTCCTGACTTTC.

The chain is built from TRBV27 and TRBJ2-3; 10 bases agree with TRBD1. CDR1 and CDR2 from the germline V gene are MNHEY and SMNVEV (reference sequence). Unmatched junction bases numbered 13, after V lost 6 bases and J lost 4 bases. The CDR3 has 17 residues. CDR3 sequence: CASSRMVGTGEPDTQYF. The DNA of the CDR3 is TGTGCCAGCAGCCGAATGGTCGGGACAGGGGAACCAGATACGCAGTATTTT.

The chain couples TRBV9 to TRBJ2-3, with TRBD1 matching over 12 bases. V shed 1 base and J 6 bases; nucleotides not matched to a gene: 6. Per germline, CDR1 SGDLS and CDR2 YYNGEE. The CDR3 has 16 residues. CDR3 nucleotide sequence: TGTGCCAGCAGCGTACTAGGGACAGGGGGCGCGGATACGCAGTATTTT. This gives the protein CASSVLGTGGADTQYF.

V usage is TRBV15 and J usage is TRBJ1-5, with D maybe TRBD1 (5 bases). V was pared by 1 base and J by 1 base, with 11 bases between. Germline values: CDR1 LNHNV, CDR2 YYDKDF (reference sequence). This CDR3 spans 16 amino acids. In nucleotides, the CDR3 is TGTGCCACCAGCAGAGGGGGGGGAACGAGCAATCAGCCCCAGCATTTT. Its protein product is CATSRGGGTSNQPQHF.

The genes are TRBV9 and TRBJ2-3; D may be TRBD1 (6 bases). Deletions cut 4 bases from V and 1 base from J, with 16 bases between. CDR3 length: 16 amino acids. Germline CDR1 is SGDLS and CDR2 is YYNGEE. CDR3 in amino acids: CASSRRQGGGTDTQYF. The CDR3 nucleotides read TGTGCCAGCAGCCGACGACAAGGGGGAGGCACAGATACGCAGTATTTT. The entire variable domain, with the rest obtained from reference TRBV9 and TRBJ2-3, is as follows: DSGVTQTPKHLITATGQRVTLRCSPRSGDLSVYWYQQSLDQGLQFLIQYYNGEERAKGNILERFSAQQFPDLHSELNLSSLELGDSALYFCASSRRQGGGTDTQYFGPGTRLTVL.

V is TRBV18 and J is TRBJ2-5, with TRBD2 matching over 7 bases. Germline V CDR1 and CDR2: KGHSH, LQKENI. The CDR3 spans 16 residues. The V gene end was trimmed by 6 bases and the J gene end by 0 bases; junction bases not matched to a gene: 10. CDR3 nucleotides: TGTGCCAGCTCTCCCCTGCTAGCGGATTACCAAGAGACCCAGTACTTC. Its translation: CASSPLLADYQETQYF.

This rearrangement joins TRBV5-1 to TRBJ2-7; the match to TRBD2 covers 13 bases. CDR1 and CDR2 from the germline V gene are SGHRS and YFSETQ. V was clipped by 4 bases and J by 4 bases; unmatched bases: 8. CDR3 length: 16 residues. In nucleotides, the CDR3 is TGCGCCAGCAGCCCAACTAGCGGGGGGGCCGGGTACGAGCAGTACTTC. Protein: CASSPTSGGAGYEQYF.

The gene calls are TRBV25-1 and TRBJ2-1; possible D gene TRBD2, 6 bases. V was trimmed by 3 bases and J by 2 bases, leaving 8 bases between them. This CDR3 spans 14 amino acids. In germline, CDR1 is MGHDK, CDR2 SYGVNS. The CDR3 protein is CASSEGGAYNEQFF. CDR3 DNA sequence: TGTGCCAGCAGTGAGGGAGGAGCCTACAATGAGCAGTTCTTC.

The CDR3 nucleotides read TGTGCCAGCAGCTTATTATTAGATACGCAGTATTTT. It translates to CASSLLLDTQYF. The chain links TRBV7-3 to TRBJ2-3; D is unclear. The length of the CDR3 is 12 residues. The V gene lost 2 bases and the J gene lost 5 bases, with 5 bases spanning the gap. The germline V gene has CDR1 SGHTA and CDR2 FQGTGA.

The chain carries TRBV4-3 and TRBJ1-1; D is possibly TRBD1 (5 bases). Per germline, CDR1 LGHNA and CDR2 YSLEER. Trimming left V 4 bases short and J 5 bases short, with 11 bases between. The CDR3 has 13 residues. In DNA, the CDR3 is TGCGCCAGCAGCCGGGGGAGGGTTACTGAAGCTTTCTTT. It yields the protein CASSRGRVTEAFF.

V gene TRBV14 combines with J gene TRBJ2-7; TRBD2 agrees at 7 bases. With 1 base clipped from V and 6 bases from J, the junction kept 3 bases outside the gene matches. CDR1 is SGHDN and CDR2 is FVKESK in the germline V gene. The CDR3 covers 13 residues. The CDR3 DNA follows: TGTGCCAGCAGCCAAGTTGGCGGGAGCGAGCAGTACTTC. Amino acid sequence: CASSQVGGSEQYF.

DNA for the CDR3: TGCGCCAGCAGCCAAGATCCGCGGCCTAGTTCCACAGATACGCAGTATTTT. This encodes CASSQDPRPSSTDTQYF. V and J are TRBV4-1 and TRBJ2-3; D is unclear. Germline CDR1 and CDR2: MGHRA and YSYEKL. V was cut by 0 bases and J by 2 bases, with 15 bases left in between. The CDR3 runs 17 residues.